The 5 T cell receptor beta chains in this list originate from one sample, sequenced in a study of response to subunit inactivated influenza vaccine. Using its own MiXCR run on the RT-PCR reads, TCRdb lists one record per CDR3 protein. Seen here are roughly 650,000 distinct CDR3 sequences, 15% to 19% observed once, and the top ten hold 11%. The material was PBMCs from blood, obtained approximately 12 days after vaccination. Every receptor here comes from a man between 45 and 60 years old who received an inactivated influenza vaccine.

This clonotype was seen more than once but under ten times. V and J are TRBV10-3 and TRBJ2-5; D could derive from TRBD1 or TRBD2 (5 bases each). The CDR3 sequence is 14 residues long. CDR1 and CDR2 (germline): ENHRY, SYGVKD. Trimming stripped 4 bases from V and 5 bases from J, with 14 bases between. The CDR3 region has the DNA TGTGCCATCAGTGGAACGGGACCGTTTGAGACCCAGTACTTC. This codes for CAISGTGPFETQYF.

The chain employs TRBV12-3 or TRBV12-4 and TRBJ2-1; D may be TRBD2 (5 bases). The CDR3 runs to 17 residues. The V and J ends lost 5 bases and 4 bases respectively, with 21 bases between them. CDR3 protein: CASSDRRLVPAYNEQFF. Here the CDR3 DNA reads TGTGCCAGCAGTGACCGGAGGCTTGTGCCGGCATACAATGAGCAGTTCTTC.

This clonotype was seen many times. The chain uses TRBV7-2 and TRBJ2-3, with unresolved D. V shed 4 bases and J shed 2 bases, with 13 bases lying between them. This CDR3 spans 15 amino acids. Germline values: CDR1 SGHTA, CDR2 FQGNSA. The CDR3 loop is CASSWWGRTTDTQYF. CDR3 sequence (DNA): TGTGCCAGCAGCTGGTGGGGTCGGACCACAGATACGCAGTATTTT. Looking up the rest from reference TRBV7-2 and TRBJ2-3 gives the full variable domain: GAGVSQSPSNKVTEKGKDVELRCDPISGHTALYWYRQSLGQGLEFLIYFQGNSAPDKSGLPSDRFSAERTGGSVSTLTIQRTQQEDSAVYLCASSWWGRTTDTQYFGPGTRLTVL.

This clonotype appeared a few times. The rearrangement joins TRBV20-1 to TRBJ2-7; possibly TRBD2 for D (5 bases). Trimming left V 0 bases short and J 3 bases short, with 18 bases between. CDR3 length: 16 amino acids. The V gene's germline CDR1 is DFQATT and CDR2 SNEGSKA (reference sequence). The CDR3 reads CSARDGRGGEFYEQYF. In DNA, the CDR3 is TGCAGTGCTAGAGATGGGCGCGGAGGAGAGTTCTACGAGCAGTACTTC.

The chain joins TRBV5-1 to TRBJ2-5; D might be TRBD1 (6 bases). V gave up 2 bases and J gave up 3 bases, with 14 bases separating them. Germline V gives CDR1 SGHRS, CDR2 YFSETQ. CDR3 length: 15 residues. CDR3 in DNA: TGCGCCAGCAGCTTACTACGGACAGCTAAAGAGACCCAGTACTTC. It is translated as CASSLLRTAKETQYF.